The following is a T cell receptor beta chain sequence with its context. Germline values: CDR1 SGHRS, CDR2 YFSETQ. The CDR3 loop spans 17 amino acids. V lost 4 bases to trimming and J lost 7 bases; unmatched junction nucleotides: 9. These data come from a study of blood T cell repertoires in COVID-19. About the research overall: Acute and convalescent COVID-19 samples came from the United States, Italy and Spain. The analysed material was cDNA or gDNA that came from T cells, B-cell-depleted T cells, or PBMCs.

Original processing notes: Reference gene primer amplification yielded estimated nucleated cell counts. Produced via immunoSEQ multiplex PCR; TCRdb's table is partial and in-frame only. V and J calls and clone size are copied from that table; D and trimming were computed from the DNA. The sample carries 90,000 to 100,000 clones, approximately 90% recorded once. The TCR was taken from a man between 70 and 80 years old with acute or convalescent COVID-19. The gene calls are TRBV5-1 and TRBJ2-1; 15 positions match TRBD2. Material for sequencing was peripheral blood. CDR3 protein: CASSRGLAGGPRNEQFF. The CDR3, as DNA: TGCGCCAGCAGCCGCGGACTAGCGGGGGGGCCACGGAATGAGCAGTTCTTC. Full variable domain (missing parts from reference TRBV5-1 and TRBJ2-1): KAGVTQTPRYLIKTRGQQVTLSCSPISGHRSVSWYQQTPGQGLQFLFEYFSETQRNKGNFPGRFSGRQFSNSRSEMNVSTLELGDSALYLCASSRGLAGGPRNEQFFGPGTRLTVL.